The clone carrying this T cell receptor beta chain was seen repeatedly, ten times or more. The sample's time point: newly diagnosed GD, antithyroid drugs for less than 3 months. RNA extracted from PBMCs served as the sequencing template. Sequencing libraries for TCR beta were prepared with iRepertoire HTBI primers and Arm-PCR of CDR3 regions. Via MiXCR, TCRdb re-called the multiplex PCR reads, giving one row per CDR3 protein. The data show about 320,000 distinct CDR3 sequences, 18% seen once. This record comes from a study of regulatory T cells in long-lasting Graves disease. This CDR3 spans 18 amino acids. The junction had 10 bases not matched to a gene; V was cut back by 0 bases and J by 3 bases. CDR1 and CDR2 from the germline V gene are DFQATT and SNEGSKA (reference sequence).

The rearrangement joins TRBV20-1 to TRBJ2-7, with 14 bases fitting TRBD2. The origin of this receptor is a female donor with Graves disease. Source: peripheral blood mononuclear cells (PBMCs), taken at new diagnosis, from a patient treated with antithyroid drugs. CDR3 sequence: CSARDPGGTSGRGYEQYF. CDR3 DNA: TGCAGTGCTAGAGATCCTGGGGGGACTAGCGGGAGAGGCTACGAGCAGTACTTC.